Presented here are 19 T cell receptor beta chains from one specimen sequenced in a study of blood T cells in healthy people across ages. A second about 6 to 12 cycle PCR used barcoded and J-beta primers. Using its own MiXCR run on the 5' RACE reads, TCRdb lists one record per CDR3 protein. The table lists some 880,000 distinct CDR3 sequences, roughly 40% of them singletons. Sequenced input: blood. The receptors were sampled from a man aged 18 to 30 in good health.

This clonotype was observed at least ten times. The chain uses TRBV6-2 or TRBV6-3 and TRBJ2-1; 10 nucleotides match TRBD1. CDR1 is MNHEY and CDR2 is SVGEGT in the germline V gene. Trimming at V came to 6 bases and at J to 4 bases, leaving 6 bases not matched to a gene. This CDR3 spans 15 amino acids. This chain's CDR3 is CASSPPGQGYNEQFF. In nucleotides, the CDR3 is TGTGCCAGCAGCCCACCGGGACAGGGGTACAATGAGCAGTTCTTC.

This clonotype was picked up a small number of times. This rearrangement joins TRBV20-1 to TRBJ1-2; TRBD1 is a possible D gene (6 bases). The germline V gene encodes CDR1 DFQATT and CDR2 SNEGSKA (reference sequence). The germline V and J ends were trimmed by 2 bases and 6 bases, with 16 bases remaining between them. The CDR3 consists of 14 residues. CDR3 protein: CSARWGGLYDGYTF. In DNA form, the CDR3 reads TGCAGTGCTAGATGGGGGGGCCTTTATGATGGCTACACCTTC.

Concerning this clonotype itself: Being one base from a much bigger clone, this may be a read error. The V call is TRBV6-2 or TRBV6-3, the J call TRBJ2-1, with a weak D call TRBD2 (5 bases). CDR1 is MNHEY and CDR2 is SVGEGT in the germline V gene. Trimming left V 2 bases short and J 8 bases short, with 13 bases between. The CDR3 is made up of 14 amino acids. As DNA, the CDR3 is TGTGCCAGCAGTTACGAGACCCTAGCAGATGAGCAGTTCTTC. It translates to CASSYETLADEQFF.

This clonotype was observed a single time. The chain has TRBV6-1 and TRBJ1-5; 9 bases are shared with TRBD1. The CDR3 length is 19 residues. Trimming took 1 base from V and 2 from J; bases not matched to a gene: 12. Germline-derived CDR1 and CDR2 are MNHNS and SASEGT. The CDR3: CASSEEAGQGGGGNQPQHF. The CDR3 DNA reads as TGTGCCAGCAGTGAAGAGGCGGGACAGGGCGGAGGGGGCAATCAGCCCCAGCATTTT.

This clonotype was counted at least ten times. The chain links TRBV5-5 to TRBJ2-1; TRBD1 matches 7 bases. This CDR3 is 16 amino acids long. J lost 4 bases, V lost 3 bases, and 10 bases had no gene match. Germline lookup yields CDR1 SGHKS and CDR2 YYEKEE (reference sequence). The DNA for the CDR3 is TGTGCCAGCAGCTACGACGACAGGGTTAAGTACAATGAGCAGTTCTTC. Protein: CASSYDDRVKYNEQFF.

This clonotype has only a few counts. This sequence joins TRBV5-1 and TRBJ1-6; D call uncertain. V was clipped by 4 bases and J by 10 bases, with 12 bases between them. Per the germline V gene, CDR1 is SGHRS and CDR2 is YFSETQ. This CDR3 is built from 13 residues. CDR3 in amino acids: CASSPERGSPLHF. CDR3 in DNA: TGCGCCAGCAGCCCCGAAAGAGGATCACCCCTCCACTTT.

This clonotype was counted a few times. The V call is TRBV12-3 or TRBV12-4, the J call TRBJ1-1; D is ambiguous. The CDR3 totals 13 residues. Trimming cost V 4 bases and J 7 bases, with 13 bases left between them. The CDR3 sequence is CASSWAALIEAFF. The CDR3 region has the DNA TGTGCCAGCAGTTGGGCAGCGCTAATTGAAGCTTTCTTT.

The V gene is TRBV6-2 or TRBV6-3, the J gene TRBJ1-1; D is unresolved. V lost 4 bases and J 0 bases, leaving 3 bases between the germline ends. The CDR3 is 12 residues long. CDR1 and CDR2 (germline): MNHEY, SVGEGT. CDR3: CASSWVNTEAFF. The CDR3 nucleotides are TGTGCCAGCAGTTGGGTGAACACTGAAGCTTTCTTT.

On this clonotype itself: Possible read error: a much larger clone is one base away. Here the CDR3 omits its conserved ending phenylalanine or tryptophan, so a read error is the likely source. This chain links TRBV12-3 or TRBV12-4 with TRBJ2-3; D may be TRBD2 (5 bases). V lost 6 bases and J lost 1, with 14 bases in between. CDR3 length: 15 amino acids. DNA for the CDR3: TGTGCCAGCAGCCTCGGGGAATTAGGCACAGATACGCAGTATTCT. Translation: CASSLGELGTDTQYS.

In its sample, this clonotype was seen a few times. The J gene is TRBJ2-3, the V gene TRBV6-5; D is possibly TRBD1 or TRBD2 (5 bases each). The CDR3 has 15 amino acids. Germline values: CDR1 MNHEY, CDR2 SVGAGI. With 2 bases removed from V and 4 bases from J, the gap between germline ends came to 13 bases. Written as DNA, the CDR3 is TGTGCCAGCAGTTACGCCCCAATGGGGGCAGATACGCAGTATTTT. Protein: CASSYAPMGADTQYF.

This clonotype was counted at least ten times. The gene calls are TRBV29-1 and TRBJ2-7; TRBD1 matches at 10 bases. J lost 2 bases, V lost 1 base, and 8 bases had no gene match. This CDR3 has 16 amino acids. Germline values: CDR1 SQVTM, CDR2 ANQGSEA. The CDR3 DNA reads TGCAGCGTTGAAGTCGCCGGACAGGGGGATCCCTACGAGCAGTACTTC. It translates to CSVEVAGQGDPYEQYF.

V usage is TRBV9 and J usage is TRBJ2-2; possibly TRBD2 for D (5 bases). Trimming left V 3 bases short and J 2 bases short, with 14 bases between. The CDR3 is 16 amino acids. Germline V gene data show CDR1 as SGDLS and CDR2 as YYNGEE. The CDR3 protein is CASSARGDYNTGELFF. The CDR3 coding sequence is TGTGCCAGCAGCGCGAGAGGAGACTACAACACCGGGGAGCTGTTTTTT.

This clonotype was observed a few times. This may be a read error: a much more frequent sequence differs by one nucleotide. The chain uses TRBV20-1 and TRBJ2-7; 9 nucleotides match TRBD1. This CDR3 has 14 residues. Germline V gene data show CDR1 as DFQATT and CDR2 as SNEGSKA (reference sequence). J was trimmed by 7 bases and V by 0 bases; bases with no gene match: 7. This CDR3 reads CSAREDRGYNEQYF. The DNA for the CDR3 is TGCAGTGCTAGAGAGGACAGGGGATACAATGAGCAGTACTTC.

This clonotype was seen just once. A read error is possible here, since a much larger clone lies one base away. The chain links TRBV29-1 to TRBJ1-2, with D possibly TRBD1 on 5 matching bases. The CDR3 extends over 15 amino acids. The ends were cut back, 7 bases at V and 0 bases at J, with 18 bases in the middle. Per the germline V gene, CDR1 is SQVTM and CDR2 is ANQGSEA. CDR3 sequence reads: CSARGENTPNYGYTF. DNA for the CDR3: TGCAGCGCACGGGGGGAAAACACCCCTAACTATGGCTACACCTTC.

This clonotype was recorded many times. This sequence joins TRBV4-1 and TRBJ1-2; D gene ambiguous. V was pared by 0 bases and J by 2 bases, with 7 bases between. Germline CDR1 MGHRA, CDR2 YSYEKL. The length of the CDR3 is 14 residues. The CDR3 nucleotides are TGCGCCAGCAGCCAAGAGGGTCCGAACTATGGCTACACCTTC. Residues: CASSQEGPNYGYTF.

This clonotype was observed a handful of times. The CDR3 protein is CASRGRELGGYTF. The CDR3, as DNA: TGTGCCAGCAGAGGCAGGGAATTGGGTGGCTACACCTTC. V is TRBV27 and J is TRBJ1-2; perhaps TRBD1 as D (5 bases). CDR3 length equals 13 residues. Looked up from germline, CDR1 is MNHEY and CDR2 is SMNVEV (reference sequence). Between the trimmed V and J ends, which lost 6 bases and 7 bases, there was a span of 15 bases.

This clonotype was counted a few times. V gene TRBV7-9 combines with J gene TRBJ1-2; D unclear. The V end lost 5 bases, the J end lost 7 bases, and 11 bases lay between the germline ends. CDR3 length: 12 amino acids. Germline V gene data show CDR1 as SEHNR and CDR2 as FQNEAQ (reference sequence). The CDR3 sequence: CASSQEAGGYTF. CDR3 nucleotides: TGTGCCAGCAGCCAGGAGGCAGGTGGCTACACCTTC.

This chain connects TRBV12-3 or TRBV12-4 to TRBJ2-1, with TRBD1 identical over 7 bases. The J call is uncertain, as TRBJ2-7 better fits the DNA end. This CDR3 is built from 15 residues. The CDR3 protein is CASWVDRDRDNEQYF. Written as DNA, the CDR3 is TGTGCCAGCTGGGTTGACCGGGACAGAGACAATGAGCAGTACTTC.

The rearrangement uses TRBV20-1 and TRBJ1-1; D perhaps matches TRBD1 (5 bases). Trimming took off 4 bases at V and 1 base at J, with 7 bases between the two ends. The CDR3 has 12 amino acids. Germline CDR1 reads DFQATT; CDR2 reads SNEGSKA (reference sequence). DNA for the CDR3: TGCAGTGCTACAGGGAAGAACACTGAAGCTTTCTTT. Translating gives CSATGKNTEAFF.